The 13 T cell receptor beta chains presented below share a single source sample, sequenced in a study of CD8+ T cells in alopecia areata. The treatment: oral pan-JAK inhibitor, 5-10 mg twice daily. It was cDNA, reverse transcribed from extracted RNA, that served as the sequencing template. Sequencing used immunoSEQ multiplex PCR; TCRdb keeps in-frame clones, though not all of them. The repertoire holds 75,000 to 80,000 clones, with roughly 70% as singletons. The source was CD8+ T cells sorted from blood, collected at week 24, from a patient treated with tofacitinib. The source is a human donor with alopecia areata.

This chain links TRBV7-9 with TRBJ2-3; D unresolved. Germline CDR1 reads SEHNR; CDR2 reads FQNEAQ (reference sequence). The CDR3 is made up of 14 amino acids. The V gene lost 1 base and the J gene lost 2 bases, with 7 bases spanning the gap. The CDR3 protein is CASSLEGDTDTQYF. For the CDR3, the DNA is TGTGCCAGCAGCTTAGAGGGTGACACAGATACGCAGTATTTT.

This chain connects TRBV7-3 to TRBJ2-3, with a tentative D call TRBD2 (5 bases). The ends were cut back, 2 bases at V and 2 bases at J, with 8 bases in the middle. The CDR3 is made up of 14 amino acids. Germline values: CDR1 SGHTA, CDR2 FQGTGA. This chain's CDR3 is CASSLGSFTDTQYF. CDR3 DNA sequence: TGTGCCAGCAGCTTAGGGAGTTTCACAGATACGCAGTATTTT.

The chain couples TRBV5-4 to TRBJ1-5; no clear D gene. The germline gives CDR1 SGHNT, CDR2 YYREEE (reference sequence). The CDR3 runs 17 residues. Trimming removed 1 base from V and 0 bases from J, with 14 bases in between. The CDR3 region is CASSLMSGWDSNQPQHF. The CDR3 DNA follows: TGTGCCAGCAGCTTGATGTCGGGTTGGGATAGCAATCAGCCCCAGCATTTT. Full variable domain (outside the CDR3, taken from reference TRBV5-4 and TRBJ1-5): ETGVTQSPTHLIKTRGQQVTLRCSSQSGHNTVSWYQQALGQGPQFIFQYYREEENGRGNFPPRFSGLQFPNYSSELNVNALELDDSALYLCASSLMSGWDSNQPQHFGDGTRLSIL.

As for this clone: Additional DNA sequences in this sample encode the identical CDR3. The chain is built from TRBV5-1 and TRBJ1-1; D ambiguous. The CDR3 covers 13 residues. Between the trimmed V and J ends, which lost 0 bases and 2 bases, there was a span of 5 bases. CDR1 is SGHRS, CDR2 YFSETQ, per germline. CDR3 loop: CASSLGGNTEAFF. The DNA for the CDR3 is TGCGCCAGCAGCTTGGGCGGCAACACTGAAGCTTTCTTT. The full variable domain, rest sourced from reference TRBV5-1 and TRBJ1-1, is KAGVTQTPRYLIKTRGQQVTLSCSPISGHRSVSWYQQTPGQGLQFLFEYFSETQRNKGNFPGRFSGRQFSNSRSEMNVSTLELGDSALYLCASSLGGNTEAFFGQGTRLTVV.

This clone was counted only a few times. The rearrangement joins TRBV7-3 to TRBJ2-5, with 8 bases fitting TRBD2. The CDR3 is 15 residues long. The germline gives CDR1 SGHTA, CDR2 FQGTGA. V shed 5 bases, J shed 5 bases, and the junction held 10 bases outside the gene matches. For the CDR3, the DNA is TGTGCCAGCAGCGCAACGGGACTAGTGCTGGAGACCCAGTACTTC. It encodes CASSATGLVLETQYF.

J is TRBJ2-1 and V is TRBV7-9; 10 bases are shared with TRBD1. Germline V gene data show CDR1 as SEHNR and CDR2 as FQNEAQ (reference sequence). CDR3 length: 15 residues. V lost 3 bases to trimming and J lost 8 bases; unmatched junction nucleotides: 7. CDR3 nucleotide sequence: TGTGCCAGCAGCTTTGGACAGGGGGATCAAGATGAGCAGTTCTTC. Its translation is CASSFGQGDQDEQFF.

The chain recombines TRBV14 with TRBJ1-2, with 8 bases that match TRBD1. The junction had 8 bases not matched to a gene; V was cut back by 8 bases and J by 6 bases. CDR3 length: 13 amino acids. Germline CDR1 is SGHDN and CDR2 is FVKESK. CDR3 sequence (DNA): TGTGCCAGCCGGCAGGACAGGGTAGATGGCTACACCTTC. Translating gives CASRQDRVDGYTF.

The rearrangement links TRBV14 to TRBJ2-3; a weak D match, TRBD2 (5 bases). Per the germline V gene, CDR1 is SGHDN and CDR2 is FVKESK. The CDR3 is made up of 14 amino acids. V was clipped by 2 bases and J by 3 bases, with 9 bases between them. The CDR3 region is CASSQSPGTDTQYF. CDR3 DNA: TGTGCCAGCAGCCAAAGTCCGGGGACAGATACGCAGTATTTT.

V and J are TRBV7-9 and TRBJ1-5, with D possibly TRBD1 on 6 matching bases. This CDR3 contains 15 residues. Trimming cost V 5 bases and J 5 bases, with 16 bases left between them. Germline V gene lookup returns CDR1 SEHNR and CDR2 FQNEAQ (reference sequence). CDR3 coding DNA: TGTGCCAGCAGCACGGGGGCGGGGCATGATCAGCCCCAGCATTTT. This sequence encodes CASSTGAGHDQPQHF.

V usage is TRBV27 and J usage is TRBJ2-7, with a tentative D call TRBD2 (6 bases). Germline CDR1 and CDR2: MNHEY and SMNVEV (reference sequence). The CDR3 runs 15 residues. Trimming shortened V by 4 bases and J by 4 bases, and 17 bases separated the two germline ends. Written as DNA, the CDR3 is TGTGCCAGCAGTTCGGGACTCCCCGTTGGGTACGAGCAGTACTTC. Protein: CASSSGLPVGYEQYF.

The chain links TRBV27 to TRBJ2-1, with 11 bases aligning to TRBD2. Germline values: CDR1 MNHEY, CDR2 SMNVEV (reference sequence). With 6 bases clipped from V and 4 bases from J, the junction kept 5 bases outside the gene matches. This CDR3 comprises 15 residues. The CDR3 coding sequence is TGTGCCAGCAGGGTAGCGGGAGGGCTGTACAATGAGCAGTTCTTC. Encoded protein: CASRVAGGLYNEQFF.

The genes are TRBV27 and TRBJ2-1; TRBD1 aligns across 12 bases. Trimming cost V 0 bases and J 8 bases; bases outside gene matches: 5. CDR1 and CDR2 from the germline V gene are MNHEY and SMNVEV (reference sequence). The CDR3 sequence is 16 residues long. As DNA, the CDR3 is TGTGCCAGCAGTTTATCGTCGGGACAGGGGGCCGATGAGCAGTTCTTC. This translates into CASSLSSGQGADEQFF.

The chain uses TRBV27 and TRBJ2-3; 14 bases fit TRBD2. The ends lost 6 bases at V and 5 bases at J; junction bases unmatched: 7. This CDR3 has 16 residues. Looked up from germline, CDR1 is MNHEY and CDR2 is SMNVEV (reference sequence). This CDR3 is CASSAVTSGGGDTQYF. CDR3 nucleotide sequence: TGTGCCAGCAGCGCCGTGACTAGCGGGGGGGGAGATACGCAGTATTTT.